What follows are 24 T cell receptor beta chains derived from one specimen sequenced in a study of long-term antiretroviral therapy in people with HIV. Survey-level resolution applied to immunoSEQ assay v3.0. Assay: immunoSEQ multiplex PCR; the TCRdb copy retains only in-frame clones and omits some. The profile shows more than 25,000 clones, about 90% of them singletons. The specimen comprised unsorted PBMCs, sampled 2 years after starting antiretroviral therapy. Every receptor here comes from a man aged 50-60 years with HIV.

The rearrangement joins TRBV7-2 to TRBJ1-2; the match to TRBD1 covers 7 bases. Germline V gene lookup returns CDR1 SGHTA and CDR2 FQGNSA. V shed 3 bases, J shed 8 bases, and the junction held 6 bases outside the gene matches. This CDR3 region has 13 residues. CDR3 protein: CASSLGQRGGYTF. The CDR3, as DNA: TGTGCCAGCAGCTTGGGACAGAGAGGGGGCTACACCTTC. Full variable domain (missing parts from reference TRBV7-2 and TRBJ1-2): GAGVSQSPSNKVTEKGKDVELRCDPISGHTALYWYRQSLGQGLEFLIYFQGNSAPDKSGLPSDRFSAERTGGSVSTLTIQRTQQEDSAVYLCASSLGQRGGYTFGSGTRLTVV.

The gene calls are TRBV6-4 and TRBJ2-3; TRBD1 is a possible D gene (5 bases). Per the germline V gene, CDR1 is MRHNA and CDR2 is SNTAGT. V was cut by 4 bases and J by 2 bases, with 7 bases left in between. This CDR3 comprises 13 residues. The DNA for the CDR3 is TGTGCCAGCAGTGGACAGAACACAGATACGCAGTATTTT. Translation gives CASSGQNTDTQYF.

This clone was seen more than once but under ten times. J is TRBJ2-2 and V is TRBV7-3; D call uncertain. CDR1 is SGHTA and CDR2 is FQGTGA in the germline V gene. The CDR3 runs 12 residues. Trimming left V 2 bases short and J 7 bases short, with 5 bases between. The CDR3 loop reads CASSLGLGELFF. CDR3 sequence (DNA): TGTGCCAGCAGCTTAGGGCTCGGGGAGCTGTTTTTT.

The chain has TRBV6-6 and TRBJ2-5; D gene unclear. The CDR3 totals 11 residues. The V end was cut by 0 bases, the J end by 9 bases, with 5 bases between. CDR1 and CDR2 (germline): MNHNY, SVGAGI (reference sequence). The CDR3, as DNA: TGTGCCAGCAGTTACTCGAGGTCCCAGTACTTC. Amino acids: CASSYSRSQYF.

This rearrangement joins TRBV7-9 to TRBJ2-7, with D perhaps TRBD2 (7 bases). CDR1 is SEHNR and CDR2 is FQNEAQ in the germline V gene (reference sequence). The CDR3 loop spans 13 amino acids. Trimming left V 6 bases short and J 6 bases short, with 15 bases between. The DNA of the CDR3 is TGTGCCAGCAGACCCTCGGGGGGCGGCGAGCAGTACTTC. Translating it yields CASRPSGGGEQYF.

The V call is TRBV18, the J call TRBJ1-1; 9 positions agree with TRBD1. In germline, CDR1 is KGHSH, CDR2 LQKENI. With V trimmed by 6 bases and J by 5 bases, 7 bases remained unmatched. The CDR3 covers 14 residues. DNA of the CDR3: TGTGCCAGCTCTTCCGGGACAGGGCCGACTGAAGCTTTCTTT. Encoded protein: CASSSGTGPTEAFF. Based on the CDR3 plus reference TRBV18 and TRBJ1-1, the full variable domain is NAGVMQNPRHLVRRRGQEARLRCSPMKGHSHVYWYRQLPEEGLKFMVYLQKENIIDESGMPKERFSAEFPKEGPSILRIQQVVRGDSAAYFCASSSGTGPTEAFFGQGTRLTVV.

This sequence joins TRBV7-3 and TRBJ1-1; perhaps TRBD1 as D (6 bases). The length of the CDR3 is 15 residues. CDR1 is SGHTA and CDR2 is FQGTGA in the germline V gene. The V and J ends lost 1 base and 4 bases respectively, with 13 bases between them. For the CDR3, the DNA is TGTGCCAGCAGCTTAAATGGGGGGCAGGGCACTGAAGCTTTCTTT. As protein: CASSLNGGQGTEAFF.

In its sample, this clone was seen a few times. Here the CDR3 DNA reads TGTGCCAGCAGCCCCTCGATCGAGAACACTGAAGCTTTCTTT. This translates into CASSPSIENTEAFF. The chain is built from TRBV7-3 and TRBJ1-1, with no clear D. The CDR3 covers 14 residues. Germline V CDR1 and CDR2: SGHTA, FQGTGA. V lost 5 bases and J 1 base, leaving 11 bases between the germline ends.

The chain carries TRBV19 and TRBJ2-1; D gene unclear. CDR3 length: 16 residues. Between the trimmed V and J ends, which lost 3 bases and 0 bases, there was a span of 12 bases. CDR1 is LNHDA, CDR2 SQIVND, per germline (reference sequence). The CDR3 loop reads CASSISAASSYNEQFF. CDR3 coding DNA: TGTGCCAGTAGTATTTCTGCAGCGAGCTCCTACAATGAGCAGTTCTTC.

CDR3 sequence: CASSPDLNGYGYTF. As DNA, the CDR3 is TGTGCCAGCAGCCCCGACTTAAACGGGTATGGCTACACCTTC. The chain combines TRBV7-6 with TRBJ1-2; D is unclear. Trimming took off 5 bases at V and 5 bases at J, with 15 bases between the two ends. The length of the CDR3 is 14 residues. Per germline, CDR1 SGHVS and CDR2 FNYEAQ. Variable domain in full (rest from reference TRBV7-6 and TRBJ1-2): GAGVSQSPRYKVTKRGQDVALRCDPISGHVSLYWYRQALGQGPEFLTYFNYEAQQDKSGLPNDRFSAERPEGSISTLTIQRTEQRDSAMYRCASSPDLNGYGYTFGSGTRLTVV.

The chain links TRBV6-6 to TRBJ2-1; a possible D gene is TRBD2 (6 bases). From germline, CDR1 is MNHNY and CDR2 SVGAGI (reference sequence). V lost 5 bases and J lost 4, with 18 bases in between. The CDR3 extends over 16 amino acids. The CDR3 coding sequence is TGTGCCAGCAGTAAACTCGGGGAGGCCGGATACAATGAGCAGTTCTTC. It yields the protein CASSKLGEAGYNEQFF.

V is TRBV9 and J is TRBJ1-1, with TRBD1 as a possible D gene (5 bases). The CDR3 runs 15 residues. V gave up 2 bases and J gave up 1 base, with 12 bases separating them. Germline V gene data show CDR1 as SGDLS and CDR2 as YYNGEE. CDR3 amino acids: CASSVDGATNTEAFF. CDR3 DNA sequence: TGTGCCAGCAGCGTGGATGGGGCGACGAACACTGAAGCTTTCTTT.

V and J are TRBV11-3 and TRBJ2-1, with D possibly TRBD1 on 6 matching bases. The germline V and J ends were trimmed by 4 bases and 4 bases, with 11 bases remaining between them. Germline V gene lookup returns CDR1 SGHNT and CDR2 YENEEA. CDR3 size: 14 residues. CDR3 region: CASSSQGIYNEQFF. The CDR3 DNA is TGTGCCAGCAGCTCGCAGGGGATATACAATGAGCAGTTCTTC.

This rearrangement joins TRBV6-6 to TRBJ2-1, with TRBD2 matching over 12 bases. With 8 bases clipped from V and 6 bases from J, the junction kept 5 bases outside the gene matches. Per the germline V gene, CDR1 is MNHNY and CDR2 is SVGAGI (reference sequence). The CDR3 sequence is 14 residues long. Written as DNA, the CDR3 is TGTGCCAGCTTCCTACTAGCGGGGGGCAATGAGCAGTTCTTC. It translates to CASFLLAGGNEQFF.

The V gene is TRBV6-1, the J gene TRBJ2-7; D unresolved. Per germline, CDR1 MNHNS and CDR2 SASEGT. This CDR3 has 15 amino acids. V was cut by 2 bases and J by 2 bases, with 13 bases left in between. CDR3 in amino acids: CASSERWLSTYEQYF. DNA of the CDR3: TGTGCCAGCAGTGAACGTTGGCTCAGCACCTACGAGCAGTACTTC.

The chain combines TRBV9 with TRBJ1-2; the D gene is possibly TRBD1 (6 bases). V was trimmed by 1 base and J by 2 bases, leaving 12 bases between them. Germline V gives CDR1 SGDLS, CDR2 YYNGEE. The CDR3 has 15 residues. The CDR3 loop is CASSVSGGPNYGYTF. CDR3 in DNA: TGTGCCAGCAGCGTATCGGGGGGGCCGAACTATGGCTACACCTTC.

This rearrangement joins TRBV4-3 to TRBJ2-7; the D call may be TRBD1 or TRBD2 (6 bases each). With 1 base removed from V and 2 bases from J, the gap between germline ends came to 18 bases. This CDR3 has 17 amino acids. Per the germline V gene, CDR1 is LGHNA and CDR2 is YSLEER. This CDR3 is CASSQALRGEDPYEQYF. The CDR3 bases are TGCGCCAGCAGCCAAGCTTTAAGGGGGGAAGATCCCTACGAGCAGTACTTC.

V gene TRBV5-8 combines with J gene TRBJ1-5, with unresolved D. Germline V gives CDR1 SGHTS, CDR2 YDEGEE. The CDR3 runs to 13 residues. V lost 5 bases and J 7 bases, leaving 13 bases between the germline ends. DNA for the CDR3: TGTGCCAGCAGAGGGCAGCGGGCCCAGCCCCAGCATTTT. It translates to CASRGQRAQPQHF.

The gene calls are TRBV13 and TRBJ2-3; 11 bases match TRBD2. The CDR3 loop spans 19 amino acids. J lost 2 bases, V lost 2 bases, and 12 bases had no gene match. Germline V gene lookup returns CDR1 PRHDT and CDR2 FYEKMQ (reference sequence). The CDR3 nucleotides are TGTGCCAGCAGCTTAAGACTTTTTTTAGCGGGGGGGCACACAGATACGCAGTATTTT. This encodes CASSLRLFLAGGHTDTQYF.

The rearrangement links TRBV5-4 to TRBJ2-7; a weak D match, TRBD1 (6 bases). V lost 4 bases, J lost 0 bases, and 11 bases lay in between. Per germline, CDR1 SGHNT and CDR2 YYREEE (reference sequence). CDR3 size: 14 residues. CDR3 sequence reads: CASSRDRFSYEQYF. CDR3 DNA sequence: TGTGCCAGCAGCCGCGACAGGTTCTCCTACGAGCAGTACTTC. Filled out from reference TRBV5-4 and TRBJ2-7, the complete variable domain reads ETGVTQSPTHLIKTRGQQVTLRCSSQSGHNTVSWYQQALGQGPQFIFQYYREEENGRGNFPPRFSGLQFPNYSSELNVNALELDDSALYLCASSRDRFSYEQYFGPGTRLTVT.

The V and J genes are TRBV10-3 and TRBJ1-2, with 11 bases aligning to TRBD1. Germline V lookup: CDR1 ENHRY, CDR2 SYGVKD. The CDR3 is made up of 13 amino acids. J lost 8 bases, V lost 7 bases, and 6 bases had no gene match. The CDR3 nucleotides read TGTGCCATCACCTCCGGGACAGGGGGGGGCTACACCTTC. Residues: CAITSGTGGGYTF.

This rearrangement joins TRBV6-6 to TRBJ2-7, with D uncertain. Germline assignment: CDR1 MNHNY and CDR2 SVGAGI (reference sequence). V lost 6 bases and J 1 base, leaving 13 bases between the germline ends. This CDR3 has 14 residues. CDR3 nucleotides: TGTGCCAGCAGCGGTCACCTAGAGTCCTACGAGCAGTACTTC. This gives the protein CASSGHLESYEQYF.

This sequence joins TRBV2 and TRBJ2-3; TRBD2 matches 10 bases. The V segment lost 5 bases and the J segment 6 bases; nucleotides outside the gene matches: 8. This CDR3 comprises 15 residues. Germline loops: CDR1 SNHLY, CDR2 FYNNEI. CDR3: CASSSRGSGRDTQYF. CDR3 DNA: TGTGCCAGCAGTTCCCGTGGTAGCGGGAGGGATACGCAGTATTTT.

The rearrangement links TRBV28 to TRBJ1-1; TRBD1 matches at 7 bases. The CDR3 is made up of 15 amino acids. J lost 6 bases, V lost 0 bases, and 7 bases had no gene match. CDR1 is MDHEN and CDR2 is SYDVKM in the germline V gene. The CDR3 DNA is TGTGCCAGCAGTTTATGGACAGGGTATGGGGCTGAAGCTTTCTTT. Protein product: CASSLWTGYGAEAFF.